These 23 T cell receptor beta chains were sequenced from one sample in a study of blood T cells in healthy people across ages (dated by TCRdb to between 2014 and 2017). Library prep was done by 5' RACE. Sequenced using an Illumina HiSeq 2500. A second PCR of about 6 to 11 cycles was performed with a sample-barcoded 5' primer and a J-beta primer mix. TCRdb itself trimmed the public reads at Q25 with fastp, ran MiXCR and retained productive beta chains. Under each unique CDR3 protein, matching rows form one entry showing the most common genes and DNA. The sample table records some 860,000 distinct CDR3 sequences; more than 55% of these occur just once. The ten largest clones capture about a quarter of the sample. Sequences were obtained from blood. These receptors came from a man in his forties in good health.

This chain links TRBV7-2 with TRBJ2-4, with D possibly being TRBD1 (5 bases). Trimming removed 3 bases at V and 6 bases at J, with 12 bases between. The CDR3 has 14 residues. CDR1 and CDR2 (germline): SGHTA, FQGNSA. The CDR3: CASSFQGSRNIQYF. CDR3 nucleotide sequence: TGTGCCAGCAGCTTCCAGGGTTCGCGAAACATTCAGTACTTC.

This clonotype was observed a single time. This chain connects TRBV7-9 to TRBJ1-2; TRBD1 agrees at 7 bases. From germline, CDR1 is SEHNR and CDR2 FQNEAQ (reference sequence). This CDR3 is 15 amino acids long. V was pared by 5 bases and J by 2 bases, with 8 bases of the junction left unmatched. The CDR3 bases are TGTGCCAGCAGCGGCCGGGACAGACTCAACTATGGCTACACCTTC. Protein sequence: CASSGRDRLNYGYTF.

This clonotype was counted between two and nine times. The CDR3 sequence is CASSLHPGTGVGEQYF. CDR3 bases: TGTGCCAGCAGCCTCCACCCCGGGACAGGGGTCGGCGAGCAGTACTTC. The chain links TRBV7-2 to TRBJ2-7; 10 positions match TRBD1. The CDR3 covers 16 residues. Germline-derived CDR1 and CDR2 are SGHTA and FQGNSA. After removal of 5 bases from V and 6 bases from J, the junction contained 13 bases not matched to a gene.

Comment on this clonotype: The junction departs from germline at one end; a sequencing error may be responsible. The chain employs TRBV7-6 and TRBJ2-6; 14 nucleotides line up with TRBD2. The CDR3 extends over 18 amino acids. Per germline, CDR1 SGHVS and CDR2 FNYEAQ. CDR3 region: CASSPGLAGGSGTNVLTF. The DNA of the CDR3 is TGTGCCAGCAGCCCAGGACTAGCGGGAGGCTCTGGGACCAACGTCCTGACTTTC.

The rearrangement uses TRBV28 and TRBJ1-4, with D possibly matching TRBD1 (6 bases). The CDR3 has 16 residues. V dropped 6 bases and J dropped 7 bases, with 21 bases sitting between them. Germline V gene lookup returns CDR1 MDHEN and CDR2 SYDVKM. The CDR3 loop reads CASSEPRGGQREKLFF. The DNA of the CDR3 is TGTGCCAGCAGCGAGCCCCGAGGGGGGCAACGTGAAAAACTGTTTTTT. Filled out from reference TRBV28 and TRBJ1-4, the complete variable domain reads DVKVTQSSRYLVKRTGEKVFLECVQDMDHENMFWYRQDPGLGLRLIYFSYDVKMKEKGDIPEGYSVSREKKERFSLILESASTNQTSMYLCASSEPRGGQREKLFFGSGTQLSVL.

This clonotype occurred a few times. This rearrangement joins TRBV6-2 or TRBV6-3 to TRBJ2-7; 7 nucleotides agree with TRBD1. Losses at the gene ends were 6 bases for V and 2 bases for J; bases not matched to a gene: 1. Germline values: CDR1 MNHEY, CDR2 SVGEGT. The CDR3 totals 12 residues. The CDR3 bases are TGTGCCAGCAGGGGACAGCCCTACGAGCAGTACTTC. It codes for CASRGQPYEQYF.

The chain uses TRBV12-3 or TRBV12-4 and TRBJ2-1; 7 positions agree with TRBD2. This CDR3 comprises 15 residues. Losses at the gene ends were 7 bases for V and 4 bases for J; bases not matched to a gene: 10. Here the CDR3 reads CASIDRGDHYNEQFF. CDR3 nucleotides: TGTGCCAGCATTGATCGGGGGGACCATTACAATGAGCAGTTCTTC.

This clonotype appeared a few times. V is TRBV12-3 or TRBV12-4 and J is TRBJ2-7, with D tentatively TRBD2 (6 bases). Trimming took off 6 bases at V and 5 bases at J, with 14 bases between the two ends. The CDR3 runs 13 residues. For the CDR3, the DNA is TGTGCCAGCAGGCGCGGGGCGTTCGACGAGCAGTACTTC. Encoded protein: CASRRGAFDEQYF.

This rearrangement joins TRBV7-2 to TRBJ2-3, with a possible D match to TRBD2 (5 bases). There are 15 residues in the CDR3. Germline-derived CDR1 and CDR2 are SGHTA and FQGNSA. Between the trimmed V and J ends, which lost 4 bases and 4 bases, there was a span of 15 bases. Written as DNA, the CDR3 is TGTGCCAGCAGCTCAGGACTGGGTGGTTCAGATACGCAGTATTTT. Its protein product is CASSSGLGGSDTQYF.

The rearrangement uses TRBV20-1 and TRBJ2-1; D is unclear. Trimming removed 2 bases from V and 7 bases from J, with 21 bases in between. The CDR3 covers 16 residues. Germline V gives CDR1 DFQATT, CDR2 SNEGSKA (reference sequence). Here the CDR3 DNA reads TGCAGTGCTAGACACGACATTTTTGGTCGCTTAAATGAGCAGTTCTTC. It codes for CSARHDIFGRLNEQFF.

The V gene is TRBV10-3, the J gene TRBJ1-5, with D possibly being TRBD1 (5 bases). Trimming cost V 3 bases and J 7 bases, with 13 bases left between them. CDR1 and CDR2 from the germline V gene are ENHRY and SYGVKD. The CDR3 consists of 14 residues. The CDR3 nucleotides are TGTGCCATCAGTGAAGAGGGGCGGTCGCAGCCCCAGCATTTT. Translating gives CAISEEGRSQPQHF.

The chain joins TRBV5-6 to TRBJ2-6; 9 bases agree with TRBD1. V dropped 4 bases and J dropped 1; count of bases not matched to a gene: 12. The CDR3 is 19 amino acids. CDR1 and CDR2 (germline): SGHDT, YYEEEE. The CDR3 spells CASSRRRGQGVSGANVLTF. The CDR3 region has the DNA TGTGCCAGCAGCCGGAGGAGGGGACAGGGAGTTTCTGGGGCCAACGTCCTGACTTTC. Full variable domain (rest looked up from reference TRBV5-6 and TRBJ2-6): DAGVTQSPTHLIKTRGQQVTLRCSPKSGHDTVSWYQQALGQGPQFIFQYYEEEERQRGNFPDRFSGHQFPNYSSELNVNALLLGDSALYLCASSRRRGQGVSGANVLTFGAGSRLTVL.

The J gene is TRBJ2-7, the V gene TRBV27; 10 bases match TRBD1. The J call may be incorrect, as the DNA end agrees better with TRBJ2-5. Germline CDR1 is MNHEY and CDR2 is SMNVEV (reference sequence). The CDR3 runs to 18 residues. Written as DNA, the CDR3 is TGTGCCAGCAGTACGGGCCCAACGACAGGGGGCTGTCGAGAGACCCAGTACTTC. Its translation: CASSTGPTTGGCRETQYF.

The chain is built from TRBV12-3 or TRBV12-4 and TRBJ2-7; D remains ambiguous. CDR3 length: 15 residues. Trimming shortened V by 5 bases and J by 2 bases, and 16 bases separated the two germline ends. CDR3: CASSRFGTTAYEQYF. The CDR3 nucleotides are TGTGCCAGCAGTCGTTTCGGAACGACCGCCTACGAGCAGTACTTC.

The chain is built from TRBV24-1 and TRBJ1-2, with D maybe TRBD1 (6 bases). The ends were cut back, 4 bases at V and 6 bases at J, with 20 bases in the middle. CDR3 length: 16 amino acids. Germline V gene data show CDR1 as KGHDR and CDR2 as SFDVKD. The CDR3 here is CATSDPARGASNGYTF. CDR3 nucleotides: TGTGCCACCAGTGACCCCGCGAGGGGGGCGTCGAATGGCTACACCTTC.

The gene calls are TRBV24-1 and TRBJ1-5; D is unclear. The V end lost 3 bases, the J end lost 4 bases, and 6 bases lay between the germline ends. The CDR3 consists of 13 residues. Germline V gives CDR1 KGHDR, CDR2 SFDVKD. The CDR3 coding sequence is TGTGCCACCAGTGATCAGAGGAATCAGCCCCAGCATTTT. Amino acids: CATSDQRNQPQHF.

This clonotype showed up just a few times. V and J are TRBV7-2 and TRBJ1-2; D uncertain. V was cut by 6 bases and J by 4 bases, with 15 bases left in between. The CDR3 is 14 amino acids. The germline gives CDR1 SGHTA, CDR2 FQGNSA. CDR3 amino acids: CASRSPGLVYGYTF. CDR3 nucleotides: TGTGCCAGCAGATCCCCAGGACTCGTCTATGGCTACACCTTC.

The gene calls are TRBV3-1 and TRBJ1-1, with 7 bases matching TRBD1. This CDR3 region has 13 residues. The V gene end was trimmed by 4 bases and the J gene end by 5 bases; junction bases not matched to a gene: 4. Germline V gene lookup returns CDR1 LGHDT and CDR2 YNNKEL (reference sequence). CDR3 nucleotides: TGTGCCAGCAGCCCGACAGGGATGACTGAAGCTTTCTTT. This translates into CASSPTGMTEAFF.

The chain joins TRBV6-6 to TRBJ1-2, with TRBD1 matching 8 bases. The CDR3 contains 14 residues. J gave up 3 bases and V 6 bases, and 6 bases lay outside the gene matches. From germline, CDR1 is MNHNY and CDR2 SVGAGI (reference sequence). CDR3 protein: CASRYTGQDYGYTF. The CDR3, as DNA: TGTGCCAGCAGGTATACGGGACAGGACTATGGCTACACCTTC.

This CDR3 is CASSLWLAGASDTQYF. The CDR3 nucleotides read TGTGCCAGCAGCTTATGGTTAGCGGGAGCGTCAGATACGCAGTATTTT. This chain joins TRBV13 and TRBJ2-3; 9 bases line up with TRBD2. V gave up 2 bases and J gave up 4 bases; unmatched junction bases: 7. CDR1 and CDR2 (germline): PRHDT, FYEKMQ (reference sequence). The CDR3 spans 16 residues.

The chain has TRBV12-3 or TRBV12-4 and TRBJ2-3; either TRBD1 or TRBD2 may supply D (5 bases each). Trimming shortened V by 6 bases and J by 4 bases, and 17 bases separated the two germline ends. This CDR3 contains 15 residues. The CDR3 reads CASRTGRKAADTQYF. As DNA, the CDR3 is TGTGCCAGCAGGACGGGACGAAAGGCGGCAGATACGCAGTATTTT.

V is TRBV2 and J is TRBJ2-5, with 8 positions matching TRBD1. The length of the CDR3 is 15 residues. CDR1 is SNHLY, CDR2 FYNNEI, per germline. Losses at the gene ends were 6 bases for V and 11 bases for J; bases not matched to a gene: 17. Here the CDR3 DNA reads TGTGCCAGCAGGGTTCAAGGACAGGGATACAATGAGCAGTACTTC. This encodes CASRVQGQGYNEQYF.

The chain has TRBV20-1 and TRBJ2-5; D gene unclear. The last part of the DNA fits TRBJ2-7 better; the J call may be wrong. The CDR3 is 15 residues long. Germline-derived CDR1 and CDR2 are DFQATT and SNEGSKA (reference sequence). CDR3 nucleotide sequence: TGCAGTGCTAGAAGCGCAGCCGAAATCACCACCGAGCAGTACTTC. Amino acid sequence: CSARSAAEITTEQYF.